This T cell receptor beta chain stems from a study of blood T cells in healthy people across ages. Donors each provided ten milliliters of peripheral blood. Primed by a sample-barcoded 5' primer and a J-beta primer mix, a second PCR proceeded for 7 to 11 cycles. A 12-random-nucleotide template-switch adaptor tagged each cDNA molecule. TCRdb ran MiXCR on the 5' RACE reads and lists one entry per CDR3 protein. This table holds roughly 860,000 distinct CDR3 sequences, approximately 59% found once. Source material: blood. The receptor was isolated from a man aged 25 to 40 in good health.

The CDR3 sequence: CAWSRDTSYEQYF. In DNA, the CDR3 is TGTGCCTGGAGCCGGGACACCTCCTACGAGCAGTACTTC. The chain carries TRBV30 and TRBJ2-7, with TRBD1 as a possible D gene (6 bases). The germline V gene encodes CDR1 GTSNPN and CDR2 SVGIG (reference sequence). This CDR3 contains 13 residues. Trimming pared 3 bases from V and 0 bases from J, leaving 9 bases between.